This T cell receptor beta chain was recorded in a study of blood T cell repertoires in COVID-19 (TCRdb year 2020). Regarding the study in general: Samples from collaborators originated in the United States, Italy and Spain and spanned both the acute and convalescent phases of COVID-19. The material from the prospective study consisted of cDNA or gDNA derived from T cells, B-cell-depleted T cells, or PBMCs. Subjects who had been exposed to COVID-19, were actively infected with it, or had recovered from it provided the deeply sampled blood TCRbeta repertoires that made up the dataset. The repertoires were released in a freely available public database meant as a resource for research on the immune response to SARS-CoV-2. The samples were drawn from the first 160 participants of the ongoing ImmuneRACE study and from 1,254 subjects provided by 6 global collaborators. The sample metadata nearly always contained a de-identified subject ID, COVID-19 status, age in years and sex. HLA class I and class II types, where available, came from metadata supplied by the sample provider rather than from assay-based typing. Study-level results and caveats: The quantity of clinical and demographic metadata differed by source and by participant and was supplied without curation.

Regarding this clone: Its binding antigen is unknown. The junction differs from germline at one of its ends, possibly a read error. Other DNA variants within this sample encode the same CDR3.

Whole blood was collected in K2EDTA tubes by collaborating institutions according to the institutions' own protocols. For TCRbeta analysis, collaborators shipped samples in one of three forms: frozen whole blood, isolated PBMCs, or DNA extracted from either of those sample types. From its cysteine to its phenylalanine, the CDR3 spans 13 amino acids. Of all the DNA, just the CDR3 is kept, 39 bases in frame from base 1. TCRbeta CDR3 regions were amplified from genomic DNA using the immunoSEQ Assay, a bias-controlled multiplex PCR. Under the source paper's analysis protocol: Within the assay, amplification of reference gene primers was used to estimate how many nucleated cells each sample contained. To quantify the absolute abundance of each unique TCRbeta CDR3 rearrangement, sequence reads were collapsed and filtered. For each sample, productive Simpson clonality was calculated as the square root of Simpson's diversity index across productive rearrangements. The clones in this table, taken by TCRdb from immuneACCESS, are in-frame only. Not every clone is retained; where verified, under half of the shortfall comes from an unresolved V gene, and the cause of the rest is unknown. That table gives V, J and clone size, and the DNA gave D and trimming. The sample data list around 500,000 clones, and approximately 83% of these were observed just once. Jointly, the top ten make up 3% to 4% of the sample.

The receptor chain draws on TRBV12-3 or TRBV12-4 and TRBJ1-2; TRBD1 fits 7 bases in the junction. Sequenced: peripheral blood. The TCR sequence derives from a human donor in a cohort sampled during active COVID-19. The CDR3 protein sequence reads: CASRNDRAGGYTF. The DNA sequence is given as TGTGCCAGCAGAAACGACAGGGCTGGTGGCTACACTTTC.